Given below is one T cell receptor beta chain in context. This sample was included in a study of regulatory T cells in long-lasting Graves disease. Study overall: Graves' disease counted as persistent after over 5 years of antithyroid drugs with positive TSH receptor antibodies.

Described time point: persistent/refractory GD, antithyroid drugs over 5 years with positive TRAb. The TCR library used RNA extracted from PBMCs. Relying on iRepertoire HTBI primers and Arm-PCR of CDR3 regions, the team built TCR beta libraries. TCRdb independently ran MiXCR on the multiplex PCR reads; one entry per CDR3 protein. The sample yields 500,000 to 800,000 distinct CDR3 sequences, about 32% seen once. This CDR3 contains 14 residues. CDR1 KGHSY and CDR2 FQNENV come from the germline V gene. J lost 3 bases, V lost 5 bases, and 5 bases had no gene match. This clonotype was sampled from a female donor with Graves disease. Specimen: peripheral blood mononuclear cells (PBMCs), collected when the disease was refractory, from a patient treated with antithyroid drugs. The rearrangement joins TRBV16 to TRBJ1-2; TRBD1 matches 8 bases. The CDR3 spells CASSKPGQDYGYTF. As DNA, the CDR3 is TGTGCCAGCAGCAAACCGGGACAGGACTATGGCTACACCTTC.